Below, 30 T cell receptor beta chains from the same sample are listed, as sequenced in a study of T cells in Graves' hyperthyroidism and ophthalmopathy. TCR beta CDR3 regions were amplified from RNA. Using the HTBI primer set, a first-round RT-PCR was run on the TCR CDR3. TCRdb re-called the multiplex PCR reads with MiXCR, one entry per CDR3 protein. Among about 420,000 distinct CDR3 sequences listed, approximately 14% were seen once. Sequencing was carried out using blood. All receptors come from a woman in her late teens or twenties with Graves' hyperthyroidism.

J is TRBJ2-1 and V is TRBV6-2 or TRBV6-3, with D unresolved. Germline V gene lookup returns CDR1 MNHEY and CDR2 SVGEGT. The CDR3 has 13 residues. Trimming took off 10 bases at V and 0 bases at J, with 10 bases between the two ends. CDR3 amino acids: CATLQGSYNEQFF. CDR3 nucleotide sequence: TGTGCCACCCTACAAGGCTCCTACAATGAGCAGTTCTTC.

This clonotype was counted only a few times. The chain links TRBV6-5 to TRBJ1-3, with no clear D. V gave up 0 bases and J gave up 0 bases, with 6 bases separating them. This CDR3 spans 15 amino acids. Germline values: CDR1 MNHEY, CDR2 SVGAGI. The CDR3 loop reads CASSYSGGSGNTIYF. CDR3 bases: TGTGCCAGCAGTTACTCTGGCGGCTCTGGAAACACCATATATTTT.

This clonotype was found a few times. The CDR3 bases are TGCGCCAGCAGCCAAGATGGAGCAGGGGCTTGGGAGCAGTACTTC. Amino acid sequence: CASSQDGAGAWEQYF. The chain links TRBV4-1 to TRBJ2-7, with a tentative D call TRBD1 (6 bases). The V gene lost 0 bases and the J gene lost 7 bases, with 16 bases spanning the gap. The CDR3 covers 15 residues. Germline lookup yields CDR1 MGHRA and CDR2 YSYEKL.

This clonotype was counted ten times or more. V and J are TRBV20-1 and TRBJ2-1, with D hard to call. The V and J ends lost 3 bases and 10 bases respectively, with 22 bases between them. In germline, CDR1 is DFQATT, CDR2 SNEGSKA (reference sequence). CDR3 length equals 15 residues. This CDR3 is CSASLTASRAREQFF. The DNA for the CDR3 is TGCAGTGCTAGCCTAACAGCCAGCCGGGCGCGCGAGCAGTTCTTC.

This clonotype was detected only a few times. The chain is built from TRBV2 and TRBJ2-7; TRBD2 matches 8 bases. The germline V gene encodes CDR1 SNHLY and CDR2 FYNNEI. The J segment lost 7 bases and the V segment lost 7 bases, leaving 9 bases of the junction unmatched. The CDR3 totals 13 residues. CDR3 sequence: CASKVAGLPEQYF. CDR3 nucleotides: TGTGCCAGCAAGGTAGCGGGGCTTCCTGAGCAGTACTTC.

This clonotype was seen many times. The J gene is TRBJ2-7, the V gene TRBV7-2, with D perhaps TRBD1 (6 bases). The V gene lost 5 bases and the J gene lost 0 bases, with 20 bases spanning the gap. The V gene's germline CDR1 is SGHTA and CDR2 FQGNSA. This CDR3 has 17 amino acids. The CDR3 DNA reads as TGTGCCAGCAGCGGTAGGACAGCCAGCTGGAACTCCTACGAGCAGTACTTC. As protein: CASSGRTASWNSYEQYF.

The CDR3 DNA is TGCGCCAGCAGCCAAGGACAGGGGGCTTTGTATGGCTACACCTTC. Protein: CASSQGQGALYGYTF. This sequence joins TRBV4-1 and TRBJ1-2; 10 bases line up with TRBD1. Germline CDR1 MGHRA, CDR2 YSYEKL. The CDR3 contains 15 residues. With V trimmed by 1 base and J by 5 bases, 4 bases remained unmatched.

This clonotype was counted ten times or more. The chain recombines TRBV12-3 or TRBV12-4 with TRBJ1-1; no firm D call. V was cut by 6 bases and J by 2 bases, with 16 bases left in between. The CDR3 has 15 amino acids. CDR3 sequence: CASSLLLLGNTEAFF. DNA for the CDR3: TGTGCCAGCAGCTTACTTTTATTGGGAAACACTGAAGCTTTCTTT.

V and J are TRBV6-1 and TRBJ2-1; no definite D call. The CDR3 is made up of 16 amino acids. The V end was cut by 7 bases, the J end by 0 bases, with 16 bases between. The germline CDR1 and CDR2 sequences are MNHNS and SASEGT. The CDR3 DNA is TGTGCCAGCACCTCATCGGAACCCAGCTCCTACAATGAGCAGTTCTTC. Residues: CASTSSEPSSYNEQFF.

V is TRBV10-3 and J is TRBJ2-7; TRBD1 is a possible D gene (6 bases). CDR1 ENHRY and CDR2 SYGVKD come from the germline V gene. The CDR3 length is 13 residues. With 8 bases removed from V and 0 bases from J, the gap between germline ends came to 11 bases. CDR3 in amino acids: CAIGGRSSYEQYF. The CDR3 region has the DNA TGTGCCATCGGGGGCAGGAGCTCCTACGAGCAGTACTTC.

This chain connects TRBV6-9 to TRBJ1-2; D is perhaps TRBD1 (5 bases). Germline V gene sequence: CDR1 MNHGY, CDR2 SVAAGI. The germline V and J ends were trimmed by 3 bases and 8 bases, with 13 bases remaining between them. The CDR3 is 13 amino acids. CDR3: CASSYGSGGGYTF. In nucleotides, the CDR3 is TGTGCCAGCAGTTACGGTTCGGGGGGGGGCTACACCTTC.

As concerns this clonotype: The junction departs from the called germline gene at one end, perhaps through a read error. This sequence joins TRBV6-1 and TRBJ1-3; 7 bases fit TRBD1. This CDR3 comprises 19 residues. Germline V gene sequence: CDR1 MNHNS, CDR2 SASEGT. The DNA of the CDR3 is TGTGCCGGCAGACCAGGGATCGGAGGGGGCGCTTTTTTTGGAAACACCATATATTTT. It encodes CAGRPGIGGGAFFGNTIYF.

This clonotype was recorded a few times. The gene calls are TRBV20-1 and TRBJ1-1, with 7 positions matching TRBD1. There are 18 residues in the CDR3. CDR1 and CDR2 (germline): DFQATT, SNEGSKA (reference sequence). Trimming cost V 1 base and J 4 bases; bases outside gene matches: 18. The CDR3 is CSARVHRVFRDRGTEAFF. DNA for the CDR3: TGCAGTGCTAGAGTCCACCGCGTTTTCCGGGACAGAGGCACTGAAGCTTTCTTT.

At least ten counts were recorded for this clonotype. The chain employs TRBV11-2 and TRBJ1-1, with D unresolved. Trimming stripped 1 base from V and 1 base from J, with 13 bases between. Germline lookup yields CDR1 SGHAT and CDR2 FQNNGV. The CDR3 runs 16 residues. The CDR3 region is CASSLGYGRSNTEAFF. The DNA of the CDR3 is TGTGCCAGCAGCTTAGGCTATGGGCGCTCGAACACTGAAGCTTTCTTT.

There are many counts of this clonotype. The junction departs from germline at one end; a sequencing error may be responsible. The gene calls are TRBV5-1 and TRBJ1-1; D is unresolved. CDR3 length equals 13 residues. Germline V CDR1 and CDR2: SGHRS, YFSETQ. CDR3 sequence reads: CASSTDLNTEAFF. In DNA form, the CDR3 reads TGTGCCAGCAGTACGGACTTGAACACTGAAGCTTTCTTT.

This clonotype was observed many times. The J gene is TRBJ2-1, the V gene TRBV6-1; D might be TRBD1 (5 bases). The V end was cut by 3 bases, the J end by 10 bases, with 13 bases between. Germline V gene lookup returns CDR1 MNHNS and CDR2 SASEGT. The CDR3 covers 13 residues. The CDR3 is CASSDRQHEEQFF. In nucleotides, the CDR3 is TGTGCCAGCAGTGACAGACAGCATGAGGAGCAGTTCTTC.

This clonotype was seen only a few times. The gene calls are TRBV6-1 and TRBJ2-7, with D uncertain. The germline CDR1 and CDR2 sequences are MNHNS and SASEGT. Trimming removed 5 bases at V and 0 bases at J, with 5 bases between. CDR3 length: 12 residues. The CDR3 is CASSSYSYEQYF. The DNA for the CDR3 is TGTGCCAGCAGTTCCTACTCCTACGAGCAGTACTTC.

This clonotype was seen at least ten times. This sequence joins TRBV2 and TRBJ2-3; 9 bases map to TRBD1. Germline V gene sequence: CDR1 SNHLY, CDR2 FYNNEI. After removal of 8 bases from V and 6 bases from J, the junction contained 12 bases not matched to a gene. This CDR3 region has 15 residues. CDR3: CASQDRGPGLDTQYF. The CDR3 region has the DNA TGTGCCAGCCAGGACAGGGGCCCGGGGTTGGATACGCAGTATTTT. Supplemented by reference TRBV2 and TRBJ2-3, the full variable domain reads EPEVTQTPSHQVTQMGQEVILRCVPISNHLYFYWYRQILGQKVEFLVSFYNNEISEKSEIFDDQFSVERPDGSNFTLKIRSTKLEDSAMYFCASQDRGPGLDTQYFGPGTRLTVL.

This clonotype showed up many times. The chain carries TRBV11-1 and TRBJ2-5; D is perhaps TRBD2 (5 bases). The CDR3 spans 16 residues. V was pared by 5 bases and J by 4 bases, with 20 bases between. Germline assignment: CDR1 SGHAT and CDR2 FQDESV (reference sequence). The CDR3, as DNA: TGTGCCAGCAGCAGCCCGGGGAGTCACTCGCCAGAGACCCAGTACTTC. It translates to CASSSPGSHSPETQYF. The whole variable domain, remainder taken from reference TRBV11-1 and TRBJ2-5, is EAEVAQSPRYKITEKSQAVAFWCDPISGHATLYWYRQILGQGPELLVQFQDESVVDDSQLPKDRFSAERLKGVDSTLKIQPAELGDSAMYLCASSSPGSHSPETQYFGPGTRLLVL.

This clonotype was detected many times. The chain joins TRBV12-3 or TRBV12-4 to TRBJ2-5; weak D call: TRBD2 (7 bases). The CDR3 totals 14 residues. The V end was cut by 6 bases, the J end by 6 bases, with 17 bases between. The DNA of the CDR3 is TGTGCCAGCAGCCCTTCGGGGGGCGCAAAGACCCAGTACTTC. Residues: CASSPSGGAKTQYF.

The chain couples TRBV29-1 to TRBJ2-2, with D hard to call. CDR1 is SQVTM, CDR2 ANQGSEA, per germline. This CDR3 is 15 amino acids long. Trimming shortened V by 7 bases and J by 6 bases, and 21 bases separated the two germline ends. CDR3 in DNA: TGCAGCGCTGTAGGTGACCGGTTGGTTCCCGGGGAGCTGTTTTTT. It encodes CSAVGDRLVPGELFF.

The chain recombines TRBV4-3 with TRBJ1-1, with a tentative D call TRBD1 (5 bases). Per germline, CDR1 LGHNA and CDR2 YSLEER. The CDR3 has 15 amino acids. The ends were cut back, 1 base at V and 1 base at J, with 10 bases in the middle. This CDR3 reads CASSQGDGANTEAFF. The CDR3 DNA reads TGCGCCAGCAGCCAAGGCGACGGGGCGAACACTGAAGCTTTCTTT.

This clonotype showed up just a few times. The chain joins TRBV20-1 to TRBJ2-6; D call uncertain. The germline V gene has CDR1 DFQATT and CDR2 SNEGSKA (reference sequence). This CDR3 is built from 15 residues. V dropped 0 bases and J dropped 0 bases, with 6 bases sitting between them. The CDR3 coding sequence is TGCAGTGCTAGAGATAGGGACTCTGGGGCCAACGTCCTGACTTTC. This translates into CSARDRDSGANVLTF.

The chain couples TRBV2 to TRBJ2-7; TRBD1 aligns across 7 bases. CDR3 length: 10 residues. The germline gives CDR1 SNHLY, CDR2 FYNNEI. V shed 6 bases and J 12 bases; nucleotides not matched to a gene: 5. CDR3 in DNA: TGTGCCAGCAGCGTGGGACAGCTGTACTTC. Translation: CASSVGQLYF.

Ten or more counts support this clonotype. The genes are TRBV28 and TRBJ1-1, with D perhaps TRBD1 (6 bases). Germline lookup yields CDR1 MDHEN and CDR2 SYDVKM. The CDR3 length is 14 residues. V was clipped by 3 bases and J by 3 bases, with 11 bases between them. In DNA form, the CDR3 reads TGTGCCAGCAGTTTTGAGGGGGGGTACACTGAAGCTTTCTTT. It translates to CASSFEGGYTEAFF.

The CDR3 protein is CSARVGGIYNEQFF. The CDR3 DNA follows: TGCAGTGCTAGAGTAGGAGGGATCTACAATGAGCAGTTCTTC. V gene TRBV20-1 combines with J gene TRBJ2-1, with D possibly matching TRBD2 (6 bases). The CDR3 is made up of 14 amino acids. The germline V gene has CDR1 DFQATT and CDR2 SNEGSKA (reference sequence). Trimming shortened V by 1 base and J by 3 bases, and 10 bases separated the two germline ends.

This clonotype has a count of ten or more. The rearrangement joins TRBV3-1 to TRBJ1-1; 7 nucleotides agree with TRBD1. The ends lost 0 bases at V and 6 bases at J; junction bases unmatched: 4. Germline V CDR1 and CDR2: LGHDT, YNNKEL (reference sequence). CDR3 length: 14 residues. The CDR3 here is CASSQDVTGAEAFF. As DNA, the CDR3 is TGTGCCAGCAGCCAAGATGTCACAGGGGCTGAAGCTTTCTTT.

This clonotype was seen at least ten times. The chain is built from TRBV12-3 or TRBV12-4 and TRBJ1-6; 8 bases are a match to TRBD1. Unmatched junction bases numbered 7, after V lost 6 bases and J lost 6 bases. The CDR3 is 15 amino acids. CDR3 protein: CASSRWGQANSPLHF. The CDR3 DNA reads as TGTGCCAGCAGCCGCTGGGGACAGGCTAATTCACCCCTCCACTTT.

This clonotype has a count of ten or more. This chain uses TRBV2 with TRBJ2-7, with 13 bases matching TRBD2. The CDR3 has 14 amino acids. V gave up 6 bases and J gave up 6 bases; unmatched junction bases: 5. Germline loops: CDR1 SNHLY, CDR2 FYNNEI. CDR3 sequence reads: CASRGLAGTGEQYF. CDR3 nucleotide sequence: TGTGCCAGCAGGGGACTAGCGGGGACAGGCGAGCAGTACTTC. The complete variable domain, with remaining parts taken from reference TRBV2 and TRBJ2-7, reads EPEVTQTPSHQVTQMGQEVILRCVPISNHLYFYWYRQILGQKVEFLVSFYNNEISEKSEIFDDQFSVERPDGSNFTLKIRSTKLEDSAMYFCASRGLAGTGEQYFGPGTRLTVT.

This clonotype was seen at least ten times. This sequence joins TRBV7-8 and TRBJ2-1; 12 nucleotides align to TRBD2. CDR1 SGHVS and CDR2 FQNEAQ come from the germline V gene. The CDR3 contains 15 residues. The V and J ends lost 5 bases and 4 bases, in that order; junction bases with no gene match: 3. In DNA, the CDR3 is TGTGCCAGCAGCGCTAGCGGGGGGGGGTACAATGAGCAGTTCTTC. Its translation is CASSASGGGYNEQFF.